These 30 T cell receptor beta chains originate from one sample sequenced in a study of cytomegalovirus exposure and HLA in healthy donors (dated by TCRdb to about 2017). The library came from the immunoSEQ multiplex PCR assay. Sourced from immuneACCESS, this table was stored by TCRdb with only in-frame sequences that have V and J called. A share of the clones is absent; for the studies checked, an unresolved V gene accounts for under half, and the remainder has no known explanation. The table for this sample lists 100,000 to 150,000 clones; more than 70% of them were counted only once. The ten largest account for roughly 1.9% of the sample. Sequencing used PBMCs. The source of these receptors is a woman aged 25 to 39 in good health and CMV-seronegative.

V usage is TRBV10-3 and J usage is TRBJ1-6; D gene unclear. The CDR3 runs 13 residues. Germline V gene sequence: CDR1 ENHRY, CDR2 SYGVKD. With 0 bases removed from V and 9 bases from J, the gap between germline ends came to 6 bases. CDR3 sequence (DNA): TGTGCCATCAGTGAGTCGGGAGCTTCACCCCTCCACTTT. It is translated as CAISESGASPLHF.

The CDR3 protein is CASSLAVGTTNTGELFF. CDR3 nucleotide sequence: TGCGCCAGCAGCTTGGCCGTTGGGACAACTAACACCGGGGAGCTGTTTTTT. V and J are TRBV5-1 and TRBJ2-2; D might be TRBD1 (6 bases). The CDR3 has 17 amino acids. CDR1 is SGHRS, CDR2 YFSETQ, per germline. V lost 0 bases and J lost 2, with 14 bases in between.

The chain uses TRBV5-4 and TRBJ2-6, with unresolved D. Germline V gene lookup returns CDR1 SGHNT and CDR2 YYREEE (reference sequence). V was trimmed by 2 bases and J by 0 bases, leaving 6 bases between them. The CDR3 extends over 15 amino acids. The CDR3 sequence: CASSLTNSGANVLTF. CDR3 bases: TGTGCCAGCAGCTTAACTAACTCTGGGGCCAACGTCCTGACTTTC. The variable domain in full, completed from reference TRBV5-4 and TRBJ2-6, reads ETGVTQSPTHLIKTRGQQVTLRCSSQSGHNTVSWYQQALGQGPQFIFQYYREEENGRGNFPPRFSGLQFPNYSSELNVNALELDDSALYLCASSLTNSGANVLTFGAGSRLTVL.

The chain is built from TRBV5-5 and TRBJ1-5; D may be TRBD1 (6 bases). CDR1 is SGHKS and CDR2 is YYEKEE in the germline V gene (reference sequence). The CDR3 contains 14 residues. Trimming took 4 bases from V and 5 from J, leaving 13 bases between them. The CDR3 DNA reads as TGTGCCAGCAGCCAAGGGGACATTTATCAGCCCCAGCATTTT. Its translation is CASSQGDIYQPQHF.

The chain joins TRBV30 to TRBJ1-1; TRBD1 matches at 7 bases. V dropped 1 base and J dropped 8; count of bases not matched to a gene: 10. CDR3 size: 14 residues. CDR1 and CDR2 from the germline V gene are GTSNPN and SVGIG (reference sequence). The DNA of the CDR3 is TGTGCCTGGAGTGCCCTTTTAGGGGGCGGAGAAGCTTTCTTT. Translated: CAWSALLGGGEAFF.

Here the CDR3 reads CAISAGSNTGELFF. The CDR3 nucleotides read TGTGCCATCAGTGCAGGCTCGAACACCGGGGAGCTGTTTTTT. The chain joins TRBV10-3 to TRBJ2-2; D unclear. V lost 4 bases and J 0 bases, leaving 6 bases between the germline ends. CDR1 and CDR2 from the germline V gene are ENHRY and SYGVKD. The CDR3 is 14 amino acids.

The chain recombines TRBV9 with TRBJ1-1, with D uncertain. The CDR3 spans 14 residues. Germline assignment: CDR1 SGDLS and CDR2 YYNGEE. The V end lost 0 bases, the J end lost 6 bases, and 12 bases lay between the germline ends. The CDR3 sequence: CASSVGVQVAEAFF. The CDR3, as DNA: TGTGCCAGCAGCGTAGGGGTCCAGGTCGCTGAAGCTTTCTTT.

The gene calls are TRBV27 and TRBJ1-5; D unresolved. CDR1 is MNHEY and CDR2 is SMNVEV in the germline V gene (reference sequence). V was trimmed by 2 bases and J by 6 bases, leaving 8 bases between them. The CDR3 runs 13 residues. The CDR3 loop reads CASSLRGTQPQHF. The CDR3 DNA is TGTGCCAGCAGTTTACGGGGAACTCAGCCCCAGCATTTT.

The chain uses TRBV2 and TRBJ2-5; 10 bases fit TRBD2. V trimming: 6 bases; J trimming: 3 bases; junction bases outside the gene matches: 4. CDR3 length: 14 residues. Germline assignment: CDR1 SNHLY and CDR2 FYNNEI. The CDR3 here is CASRNGLAEETQYF. CDR3 sequence (DNA): TGTGCCAGCAGGAACGGACTAGCGGAAGAGACCCAGTACTTC.

The rearrangement links TRBV5-4 to TRBJ2-1; 11 bases fit TRBD2. Germline V gene data show CDR1 as SGHNT and CDR2 as YYREEE (reference sequence). V trimming: 4 bases; J trimming: 6 bases; junction bases outside the gene matches: 9. The CDR3 length is 16 residues. CDR3 sequence reads: CASSAHSGGAPNEQFF. The CDR3 DNA follows: TGTGCCAGCAGCGCCCATAGCGGGGGGGCCCCCAATGAGCAGTTCTTC.

The chain recombines TRBV5-5 with TRBJ2-3; the match to TRBD1 covers 8 bases. The CDR3 extends over 16 amino acids. Per germline, CDR1 SGHKS and CDR2 YYEKEE (reference sequence). Trimming cost V 5 bases and J 2 bases; bases outside gene matches: 10. The chain's CDR3 is CASRVSRQGNTDTQYF. The CDR3 DNA is TGTGCCAGCAGAGTAAGTCGACAGGGGAACACAGATACGCAGTATTTT.

The chain is built from TRBV5-6 and TRBJ1-2, with a tentative D call TRBD1 (5 bases). This CDR3 contains 13 residues. Germline CDR1 reads SGHDT; CDR2 reads YYEEEE. The V and J ends lost 4 bases and 3 bases respectively, with 10 bases between them. CDR3 loop: CASSAGGDYGYTF. Here the CDR3 DNA reads TGTGCCAGCAGCGCCGGAGGGGACTATGGCTACACCTTC.

The chain employs TRBV11-3 and TRBJ2-7; 8 nucleotides agree with TRBD1. Germline V gives CDR1 SGHNT, CDR2 YENEEA. This CDR3 is built from 14 residues. V was clipped by 0 bases and J by 5 bases; unmatched bases: 3. Here the CDR3 DNA reads TGTGCCAGCAGCTTAGATCAGGGGGCCGACGAGCAGTACTTC. Its translation is CASSLDQGADEQYF. The whole variable domain, remainder taken from reference TRBV11-3 and TRBJ2-7, is EAGVVQSPRYKIIEKKQPVAFWCNPISGHNTLYWYLQNLGQGPELLIRYENEEAVDDSQLPKDRFSAERLKGVDSTLKIQPAELGDSAVYLCASSLDQGADEQYFGPGTRLTVT.

The rearrangement links TRBV5-1 to TRBJ1-3, with 8 bases aligning to TRBD1. V shed 2 bases, J shed 3 bases, and the junction held 7 bases outside the gene matches. The CDR3 consists of 16 residues. CDR1 and CDR2 (germline): SGHRS, YFSETQ. CDR3 in DNA: TGCGCCAGCAGCTTTTCGGCAGGGGGCTATGGAAACACCATATATTTT. This codes for CASSFSAGGYGNTIYF.

The chain recombines TRBV14 with TRBJ2-2, with D possibly TRBD2 on 6 matching bases. Trimming shortened V by 1 base and J by 4 bases, and 13 bases separated the two germline ends. From germline, CDR1 is SGHDN and CDR2 FVKESK. This CDR3 is built from 16 residues. The CDR3 reads CASSQVIGGGTGELFF. In DNA form, the CDR3 reads TGTGCCAGCAGCCAAGTTATCGGGGGAGGCACCGGGGAGCTGTTTTTT.

CDR3 DNA sequence: TGTGCCAGCAGCGATATTCTAGCGGGGGGGCACAATGAGCAGTTCTTC. This encodes CASSDILAGGHNEQFF. The chain recombines TRBV9 with TRBJ2-1; 12 positions match TRBD2. The CDR3 is 16 amino acids. Germline V CDR1 and CDR2: SGDLS, YYNGEE. The J segment lost 5 bases and the V segment lost 3 bases, leaving 6 bases of the junction unmatched.

V and J are TRBV19 and TRBJ1-2; D remains unclear. The CDR3 covers 14 residues. The ends were cut back, 1 base at V and 4 bases at J, with 10 bases in the middle. The germline V gene encodes CDR1 LNHDA and CDR2 SQIVND (reference sequence). This CDR3 is CASSIARRGYGYTF. The CDR3 nucleotides read TGTGCCAGTAGTATAGCCCGGCGGGGCTATGGCTACACCTTC.

In nucleotides, the CDR3 is TGTGCCAGCAGTGAAGGAGGCGGGGGAAGGAATGAGCAGTTCTTC. It yields the protein CASSEGGGGRNEQFF. The J gene is TRBJ2-1, the V gene TRBV6-1, with 7 bases matching TRBD2. Germline CDR1 reads MNHNS; CDR2 reads SASEGT. The J segment lost 7 bases and the V segment lost 1 base, leaving 7 bases of the junction unmatched. There are 15 residues in the CDR3.

The V call is TRBV5-4, the J call TRBJ1-2; 9 nucleotides align to TRBD1. Unmatched junction bases numbered 6, after V lost 5 bases and J lost 4 bases. Germline V gene data show CDR1 as SGHNT and CDR2 as YYREEE (reference sequence). CDR3 size: 14 residues. CDR3 coding DNA: TGTGCCAGCAGGCCGGGACAGGGATCCTATGGCTACACCTTC. It is translated as CASRPGQGSYGYTF.

The rearrangement joins TRBV7-2 to TRBJ1-2; tentative D call: TRBD1 (6 bases). V was trimmed by 5 bases and J by 5 bases, leaving 15 bases between them. Germline V lookup: CDR1 SGHTA, CDR2 FQGNSA. This CDR3 has 14 residues. The CDR3 DNA reads as TGTGCCAGCAGCCCCGGGGGGGGGCGGTATGGCTACACCTTC. Its protein product is CASSPGGGRYGYTF. The full variable domain, in which reference TRBV7-2 and TRBJ1-2 provide the parts outside the CDR3, is GAGVSQSPSNKVTEKGKDVELRCDPISGHTALYWYRQSLGQGLEFLIYFQGNSAPDKSGLPSDRFSAERTGGSVSTLTIQRTQQEDSAVYLCASSPGGGRYGYTFGSGTRLTVV.

The chain couples TRBV7-6 to TRBJ1-1, with D perhaps TRBD1 (5 bases). Germline CDR1 is SGHVS and CDR2 is FNYEAQ. This CDR3 region has 13 residues. Trimming removed 1 base from V and 6 bases from J, with 9 bases in between. CDR3 coding DNA: TGTGCCAGCAGCTTAGTGGGGGACTCTGAAGCTTTCTTT. Its protein product is CASSLVGDSEAFF.

This chain links TRBV6-5 with TRBJ2-1, with 10 bases fitting TRBD1. The germline V gene encodes CDR1 MNHEY and CDR2 SVGAGI. Germline trimming cut 6 bases from V and 7 bases from J; bases unmatched to any gene: 9. The CDR3 loop spans 15 amino acids. Here the CDR3 reads CASSPRDRGVNEQFF. The CDR3 nucleotides are TGTGCCAGCAGCCCCCGGGACAGGGGTGTTAATGAGCAGTTCTTC.

The sample holds one count of this clone. The J gene is TRBJ2-7, the V gene TRBV5-1; possibly TRBD2 for D (5 bases). Germline CDR1 is SGHRS and CDR2 is YFSETQ. Trimming stripped 4 bases from V and 4 bases from J, with 9 bases between. The length of the CDR3 is 12 residues. CDR3 coding DNA: TGCGCCAGCAGCCCGGACTGGTACGAGCAGTACTTC. Protein sequence: CASSPDWYEQYF.

The count of this clone is one. This rearrangement joins TRBV10-3 to TRBJ2-7; 7 bases align to TRBD1. This CDR3 is built from 14 residues. Unmatched junction bases numbered 3, after V lost 0 bases and J lost 4 bases. Germline V gene data show CDR1 as ENHRY and CDR2 as SYGVKD. The CDR3 sequence is CAISESDRPYEQYF. The CDR3 nucleotides are TGTGCCATCAGTGAGTCGGACAGGCCGTACGAGCAGTACTTC.

J is TRBJ1-1 and V is TRBV2; no clear D gene. This CDR3 has 10 amino acids. V lost 6 bases, J lost 7 bases, and 6 bases lay in between. Germline V CDR1 and CDR2: SNHLY, FYNNEI. The DNA for the CDR3 is TGTGCCAGCAGGGGCCTTGAAGCTTTCTTT. It translates to CASRGLEAFF.

The rearrangement joins TRBV10-1 to TRBJ1-2; 8 bases align to TRBD1. Losses at the gene ends were 4 bases for V and 4 bases for J; bases not matched to a gene: 8. This CDR3 spans 15 amino acids. CDR1 is WNHNN, CDR2 SYGVQD, per germline (reference sequence). The CDR3, as DNA: TGCGCCAGCAGTGCCGACAGGGGAATAGGCTATGGCTACACCTTC. It is translated as CASSADRGIGYGYTF.

The J gene is TRBJ2-1, the V gene TRBV27; possibly TRBD2 for D (5 bases). There are 12 residues in the CDR3. V was cut by 5 bases and J by 7 bases, with 9 bases left in between. Germline lookup yields CDR1 MNHEY and CDR2 SMNVEV (reference sequence). As DNA, the CDR3 is TGTGCCAGCAGTCCGGGATTGAATGAGCAGTTCTTC. It is translated as CASSPGLNEQFF.

This sequence joins TRBV5-4 and TRBJ2-7; the match to TRBD1 covers 7 bases. Germline CDR1 and CDR2: SGHNT and YYREEE (reference sequence). The ends lost 0 bases at V and 0 bases at J; junction bases unmatched: 3. The CDR3 is 15 amino acids. CDR3 residues: CASSLGGQASYEQYF. The CDR3 DNA reads as TGTGCCAGCAGCTTGGGTGGACAGGCCTCCTACGAGCAGTACTTC.

V and J are TRBV4-3 and TRBJ1-1, with a weak D call TRBD1 (6 bases). The length of the CDR3 is 12 residues. The germline CDR1 and CDR2 sequences are LGHNA and YSLEER. V shed 4 bases and J shed 5 bases, with 8 bases lying between them. CDR3 bases: TGCGCCAGCAGCCTCGGGACAACTGAAGCTTTCTTT. Translating it yields CASSLGTTEAFF.

The J gene is TRBJ2-3, the V gene TRBV9; 7 bases map to TRBD2. CDR1 is SGDLS, CDR2 YYNGEE, per germline. V dropped 0 bases and J dropped 6; count of bases not matched to a gene: 7. The CDR3 is 15 amino acids. The chain's CDR3 is CASSVGRGVPDTQYF. The CDR3 nucleotides are TGTGCCAGCAGCGTAGGCCGGGGGGTCCCGGATACGCAGTATTTT.